The 30 T cell receptor beta chains given below trace back to one sample, sequenced in a study of CD8+ T cells in alopecia areata. RNA extraction was followed by reverse transcription into cDNA, which acted as the sequencing template. Repertoires were generated with immunoSEQ multiplex PCR, while TCRdb's copy carries only in-frame clones and drops some. The data contain hundreds of thousands of clones, 65% to 70% of them seen just once; the ten biggest clones take up roughly 1.2%. This specimen consisted of CD4+ T cells sorted from blood, obtained at week 0. Every receptor here comes from a human donor with alopecia areata.

The gene calls are TRBV27 and TRBJ1-2, with no clear D. V dropped 6 bases and J dropped 7 bases, with 12 bases sitting between them. Germline lookup yields CDR1 MNHEY and CDR2 SMNVEV (reference sequence). This CDR3 has 12 residues. In nucleotides, the CDR3 is TGTGCCAGCAGGACGGCTTTAGGTGGCTACACCTTC. This codes for CASRTALGGYTF.

This chain uses TRBV5-1 with TRBJ1-5, with 8 bases aligning to TRBD1. The V segment lost 4 bases and the J segment 4 bases; nucleotides outside the gene matches: 13. CDR3 length: 17 residues. From germline, CDR1 is SGHRS and CDR2 YFSETQ. In nucleotides, the CDR3 is TGCGCCAGCAGCCTGCTTGCAGGGGGACAGGCAAATCAGCCCCAGCATTTT. Residues: CASSLLAGGQANQPQHF.

CDR3: CASSQEPAASSYNEQFF. In DNA form, the CDR3 reads TGTGCCAGCAGCCAAGAGCCAGCGGCAAGCTCCTACAATGAGCAGTTCTTC. V and J are TRBV4-2 and TRBJ2-1; D might be TRBD2 (5 bases). The length of the CDR3 is 17 residues. Germline CDR1 and CDR2: LGHNA and YNFKEQ. Between the trimmed V and J ends, which lost 0 bases and 0 bases, there was a span of 12 bases.

V and J are TRBV27 and TRBJ1-1; possible D gene TRBD1, 5 bases. The CDR3 is 14 amino acids. In germline, CDR1 is MNHEY, CDR2 SMNVEV (reference sequence). Trimming shortened V by 3 bases and J by 5 bases, and 13 bases separated the two germline ends. The CDR3 DNA sequence: TGTGCCAGCAGTTTGACCAGGCGGGGGACTGAAGCTTTCTTT. Translated, it gives CASSLTRRGTEAFF.

The gene calls are TRBV19 and TRBJ1-2; a possible D gene is TRBD1 (5 bases). Germline V gene sequence: CDR1 LNHDA, CDR2 SQIVND (reference sequence). CDR3 length: 12 residues. Trimming took 8 bases from V and 4 from J, leaving 11 bases between them. CDR3 nucleotides: TGTGCCAGTTGGGGGAAGAGCTATGGCTACACCTTC. The encoded protein is CASWGKSYGYTF.

This clone was seen only a few times. The gene calls are TRBV5-1 and TRBJ2-1, with D uncertain. This CDR3 comprises 13 residues. Trimming left V 1 base short and J 9 bases short, with 11 bases between. Germline values: CDR1 SGHRS, CDR2 YFSETQ. CDR3 sequence: CASSLSRLGEQFF. The CDR3 DNA reads TGCGCCAGCAGCTTGTCCAGGTTAGGTGAGCAGTTCTTC.

This clone was counted a few times. The J gene is TRBJ2-4, the V gene TRBV30, with a tentative D call TRBD2 (6 bases). Trimming left V 1 base short and J 8 bases short, with 15 bases between. The CDR3 is 14 residues long. CDR1 is GTSNPN and CDR2 is SVGIG in the germline V gene (reference sequence). The CDR3, as DNA: TGTGCCTGGAGTGGGGACTTACGCGGGGACATTCAGTACTTC. It is translated as CAWSGDLRGDIQYF.

This clone was seen only a few times. The chain recombines TRBV5-1 with TRBJ2-3, with 9 bases lining up with TRBD1. The germline gives CDR1 SGHRS, CDR2 YFSETQ. The CDR3 spans 17 residues. V lost 2 bases, J lost 4 bases, and 11 bases stayed unmatched. The CDR3 here is CASSFYFGQGRADTQYF. In DNA, the CDR3 is TGCGCCAGCAGCTTCTACTTCGGACAGGGGCGCGCAGATACGCAGTATTTT.

V is TRBV5-1 and J is TRBJ2-7; D is unclear. CDR3 size: 15 residues. Trimming stripped 0 bases from V and 0 bases from J, with 10 bases between. Germline CDR1 SGHRS, CDR2 YFSETQ. The CDR3 nucleotides are TGCGCCAGCAGCTTGGGTCTTGCCAGCTCCTACGAGCAGTACTTC. This gives the protein CASSLGLASSYEQYF.

The chain couples TRBV10-3 to TRBJ2-2; D unclear. The CDR3 has 12 residues. The ends were cut back, 6 bases at V and 5 bases at J, with 7 bases in the middle. Germline CDR1 is ENHRY and CDR2 is SYGVKD. Written as DNA, the CDR3 is TGTGCCATCAGCGGAATTACCGGGGAGCTGTTTTTT. It codes for CAISGITGELFF.

V usage is TRBV9 and J usage is TRBJ2-1, with D maybe TRBD1 (6 bases). Germline V lookup: CDR1 SGDLS, CDR2 YYNGEE. The CDR3 is made up of 15 amino acids. V was pared by 0 bases and J by 6 bases, with 13 bases between. CDR3 coding DNA: TGTGCCAGCAGCGTAGTGGGGGCCCTACTCAATGAGCAGTTCTTC. Protein product: CASSVVGALLNEQFF.

This clone was recorded a few times. V gene TRBV10-3 combines with J gene TRBJ1-5; D is ambiguous. This CDR3 has 13 residues. Germline lookup yields CDR1 ENHRY and CDR2 SYGVKD. The V gene lost 4 bases and the J gene lost 3 bases, with 7 bases spanning the gap. The CDR3 loop reads CAISAKDNQPQHF. The CDR3 bases are TGTGCCATCAGTGCAAAGGACAATCAGCCCCAGCATTTT.

V is TRBV25-1 and J is TRBJ1-4; D possibly corresponds to TRBD1 (5 bases). The CDR3 covers 14 residues. Germline CDR1 and CDR2: MGHDK and SYGVNS. Trimming stripped 3 bases from V and 3 bases from J, with 8 bases between. The DNA of the CDR3 is TGTGCCAGCAGTGACACCAGGGCTAATGAAAAACTGTTTTTT. Translation: CASSDTRANEKLFF.

The V and J genes are TRBV7-6 and TRBJ2-2; D remains ambiguous. Trimming removed 5 bases from V and 8 bases from J, with 9 bases in between. Germline CDR1 SGHVS, CDR2 FNYEAQ. The CDR3 runs to 12 residues. This CDR3 is CASSPRRGELFF. In DNA, the CDR3 is TGTGCCAGCAGCCCCCGTCGAGGGGAGCTGTTTTTT.

The V call is TRBV19, the J call TRBJ2-5; D remains unclear. V dropped 5 bases and J dropped 4 bases, with 5 bases sitting between them. This CDR3 has 11 amino acids. Germline V gene lookup returns CDR1 LNHDA and CDR2 SQIVND (reference sequence). This CDR3 reads CASSFRETQYF. The CDR3 DNA reads as TGTGCCAGTAGTTTCAGAGAGACCCAGTACTTC.

V is TRBV27 and J is TRBJ1-6; a possible D gene is TRBD1 (6 bases). V was trimmed by 5 bases and J by 7 bases, leaving 18 bases between them. The CDR3 loop spans 16 amino acids. From germline, CDR1 is MNHEY and CDR2 SMNVEV (reference sequence). DNA for the CDR3: TGTGCCAGCAGTCCACTGGGGGGGGCAGGGAATTCACCCCTCCACTTT. As protein: CASSPLGGAGNSPLHF.

The chain uses TRBV29-1 and TRBJ1-1; D ambiguous. The length of the CDR3 is 14 residues. Germline V gives CDR1 SQVTM, CDR2 ANQGSEA. Trimming took off 6 bases at V and 0 bases at J, with 14 bases between the two ends. CDR3: CSVQKASLNTEAFF. The CDR3, as DNA: TGCAGCGTCCAGAAGGCCTCATTGAACACTGAAGCTTTCTTT.

This chain links TRBV29-1 with TRBJ1-2, with D perhaps matching TRBD1 (5 bases). Trimming took off 7 bases at V and 8 bases at J, with 11 bases between the two ends. CDR3 length equals 10 residues. Germline CDR1 is SQVTM and CDR2 is ANQGSEA. CDR3 region: CSAGGEGYTF. The CDR3 nucleotides are TGCAGCGCTGGGGGGGAAGGCTACACCTTC.

A remark on this clone: At the DNA level, this CDR3 is encoded by other sequences in the same sample as well. The J gene is TRBJ1-2, the V gene TRBV4-3; D ambiguous. The CDR3 has 13 amino acids. V lost 1 base and J lost 2, with 5 bases in between. Germline V gene data show CDR1 as LGHNA and CDR2 as YSLEER. Here the CDR3 reads CASSQAQNYGYTF. DNA for the CDR3: TGCGCCAGCAGCCAAGCACAAAACTATGGCTACACCTTC.

This clone was recorded a few times. The chain carries TRBV4-1 and TRBJ2-7; D call uncertain. Germline CDR1 is MGHRA and CDR2 is YSYEKL. This CDR3 contains 15 residues. V lost 0 bases to trimming and J lost 3 bases, with 12 bases between them. In DNA form, the CDR3 reads TGCGCCAGCAGCCAAGATATCACCAGCTACTACGAGCAGTACTTC. It is translated as CASSQDITSYYEQYF.

This clone was observed once. V is TRBV7-3 and J is TRBJ2-5; 11 nucleotides agree with TRBD2. The CDR3 length is 16 residues. Unmatched junction bases numbered 4, after V lost 2 bases and J lost 2 bases. CDR1 is SGHTA, CDR2 FQGTGA, per germline. CDR3 protein: CASSLRTSGGQETQYF. In nucleotides, the CDR3 is TGTGCCAGCAGCTTACGTACTAGCGGGGGACAAGAGACCCAGTACTTC.

J is TRBJ1-5 and V is TRBV30; D is undetermined. This CDR3 has 14 residues. Germline-derived CDR1 and CDR2 are GTSNPN and SVGIG (reference sequence). Deletions cut 0 bases from V and 2 bases from J, with 8 bases between. CDR3 residues: CAWSVGLGNQPQHF. CDR3 in DNA: TGTGCCTGGAGTGTTGGGCTGGGCAATCAGCCCCAGCATTTT.

This clone came up a few times. V and J are TRBV29-1 and TRBJ1-1, with a tentative D call TRBD1 (5 bases). V lost 4 bases to trimming and J lost 9 bases, with 12 bases between them. Germline CDR1 reads SQVTM; CDR2 reads ANQGSEA. This CDR3 is built from 11 residues. The CDR3 protein is CSVGQGAKAFF. CDR3 DNA: TGCAGCGTTGGGCAGGGTGCCAAAGCTTTCTTT. The entire variable domain, with the rest obtained from reference TRBV29-1 and TRBJ1-1, is as follows: SAVISQKPSRDICQRGTSLTIQCQVDSQVTMMFWYRQQPGQSLTLIATANQGSEATYESGFVIDKFPISRPNLTFSTLTVSNMSPEDSSIYLCSVGQGAKAFFGQGTRLTVV.

V usage is TRBV5-1 and J usage is TRBJ2-2, with 8 bases lining up with TRBD1. The junction had 2 bases not matched to a gene; V was cut back by 4 bases and J by 6 bases. The CDR3 extends over 13 amino acids. Germline V gene lookup returns CDR1 SGHRS and CDR2 YFSETQ. The CDR3, as DNA: TGCGCCAGCAGCCCGGACAGGGCCGGGGAGCTGTTTTTT. Protein sequence: CASSPDRAGELFF.

A few counts support this clone. The chain links TRBV10-3 to TRBJ1-2; 9 bases fit TRBD1. V gave up 6 bases and J gave up 4 bases; unmatched junction bases: 6. This CDR3 contains 14 residues. CDR1 is ENHRY, CDR2 SYGVKD, per germline. This CDR3 reads CAISPGQGSYGYTF. For the CDR3, the DNA is TGTGCCATCAGCCCGGGACAGGGATCCTATGGCTACACCTTC.

The rearrangement uses TRBV5-1 and TRBJ1-1; TRBD1 might be the D (5 bases). Germline lookup yields CDR1 SGHRS and CDR2 YFSETQ. The CDR3 has 12 amino acids. Trimming cost V 5 bases and J 1 base, with 6 bases left between them. The DNA of the CDR3 is TGCGCCAGCAGTGGACAGAACACTGAAGCTTTCTTT. This gives the protein CASSGQNTEAFF.

Concerning this clone: One junction end disagrees with the germline gene, perhaps due to a read error. The chain employs TRBV11-2 and TRBJ1-2, with TRBD1 identical over 7 bases. CDR1 SGHAT and CDR2 FQNNGV come from the germline V gene. The CDR3 is 10 amino acids. The chain's CDR3 is CASSDRVIAF. The CDR3 nucleotides are TGTGCCAGCAGCGACAGGGTGATAGCCTTC.

This clone has only a few counts. This chain joins TRBV14 and TRBJ2-3; D uncertain. The CDR3 has 19 amino acids. The germline gives CDR1 SGHDN, CDR2 FVKESK. Trimming pared 1 base from V and 0 bases from J, leaving 20 bases between. This chain's CDR3 is CASSQGGGGRSTSTDTQYF. The CDR3 DNA sequence: TGTGCCAGCAGCCAAGGCGGCGGCGGTAGATCGACTAGCACAGATACGCAGTATTTT.

A note on this clone: Other nucleotide sequences from this sample produce the same CDR3. The chain carries TRBV7-2 and TRBJ2-7; D uncertain. CDR1 and CDR2 from the germline V gene are SGHTA and FQGNSA. The V end lost 4 bases, the J end lost 3 bases, and 7 bases lay between the germline ends. The CDR3 is made up of 12 amino acids. The CDR3 DNA reads as TGTGCCAGCAGCTCATCAAGCTACGAGCAGTACTTC. Translating it yields CASSSSSYEQYF.

J is TRBJ2-7 and V is TRBV2, with D perhaps matching TRBD1 (5 bases). From germline, CDR1 is SNHLY and CDR2 FYNNEI. V dropped 1 base and J dropped 11 bases, with 12 bases sitting between them. The CDR3 loop spans 12 amino acids. The CDR3 bases are TGTGCCAGCAGTGAAGTTGTGGGGCGCAAGTACTTC. This sequence encodes CASSEVVGRKYF.